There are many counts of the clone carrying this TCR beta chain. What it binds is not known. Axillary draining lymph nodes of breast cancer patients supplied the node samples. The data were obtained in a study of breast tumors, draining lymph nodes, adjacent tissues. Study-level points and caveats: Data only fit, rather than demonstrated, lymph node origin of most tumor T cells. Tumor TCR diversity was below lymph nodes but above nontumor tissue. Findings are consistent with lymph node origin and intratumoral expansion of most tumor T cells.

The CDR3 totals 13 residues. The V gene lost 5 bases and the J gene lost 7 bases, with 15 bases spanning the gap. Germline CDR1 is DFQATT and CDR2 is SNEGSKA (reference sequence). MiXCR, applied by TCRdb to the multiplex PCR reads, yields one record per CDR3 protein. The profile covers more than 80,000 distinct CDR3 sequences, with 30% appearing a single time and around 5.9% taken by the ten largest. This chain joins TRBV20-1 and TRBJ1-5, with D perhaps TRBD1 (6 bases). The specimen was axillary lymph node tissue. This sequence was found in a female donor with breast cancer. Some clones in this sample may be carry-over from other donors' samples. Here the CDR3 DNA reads TGCAGTGCTGTAACAGGGTATGGGCAGCCCCAGCATTTT. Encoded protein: CSAVTGYGQPQHF.